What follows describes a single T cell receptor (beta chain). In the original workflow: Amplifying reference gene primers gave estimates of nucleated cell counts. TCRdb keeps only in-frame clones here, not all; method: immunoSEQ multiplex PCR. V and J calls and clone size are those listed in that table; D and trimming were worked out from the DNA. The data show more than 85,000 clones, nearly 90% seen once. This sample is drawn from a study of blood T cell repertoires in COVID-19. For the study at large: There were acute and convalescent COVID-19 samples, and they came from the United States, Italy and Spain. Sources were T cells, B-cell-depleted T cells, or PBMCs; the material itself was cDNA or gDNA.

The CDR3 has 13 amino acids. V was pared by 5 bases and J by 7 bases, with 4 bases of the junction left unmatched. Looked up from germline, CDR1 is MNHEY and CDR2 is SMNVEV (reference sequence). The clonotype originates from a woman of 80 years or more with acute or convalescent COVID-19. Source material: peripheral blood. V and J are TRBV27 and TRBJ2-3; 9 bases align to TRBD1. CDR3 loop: CASSGQGQNTQYF. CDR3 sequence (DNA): TGTGCCAGCAGTGGACAGGGGCAAAATACGCAGTATTTT.